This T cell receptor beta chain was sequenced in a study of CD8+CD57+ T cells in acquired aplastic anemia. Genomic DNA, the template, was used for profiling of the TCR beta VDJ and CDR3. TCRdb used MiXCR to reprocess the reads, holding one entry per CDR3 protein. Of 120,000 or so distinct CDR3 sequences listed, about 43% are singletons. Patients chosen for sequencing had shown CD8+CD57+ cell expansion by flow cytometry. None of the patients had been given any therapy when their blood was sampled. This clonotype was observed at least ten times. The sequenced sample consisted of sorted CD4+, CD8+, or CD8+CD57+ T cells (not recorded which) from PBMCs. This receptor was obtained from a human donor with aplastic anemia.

CDR3 loop: CASSFGQGAGGEKLFF. Written as DNA, the CDR3 is TGTGCCAGTAGTTTTGGACAGGGCGCAGGTGGTGAAAAACTGTTTTTT. This chain connects TRBV19 to TRBJ1-4, with 8 nucleotides matching TRBD1. CDR3 size: 16 residues. Looked up from germline, CDR1 is LNHDA and CDR2 is SQIVND (reference sequence). With 5 bases clipped from V and 7 bases from J, the junction kept 12 bases outside the gene matches.